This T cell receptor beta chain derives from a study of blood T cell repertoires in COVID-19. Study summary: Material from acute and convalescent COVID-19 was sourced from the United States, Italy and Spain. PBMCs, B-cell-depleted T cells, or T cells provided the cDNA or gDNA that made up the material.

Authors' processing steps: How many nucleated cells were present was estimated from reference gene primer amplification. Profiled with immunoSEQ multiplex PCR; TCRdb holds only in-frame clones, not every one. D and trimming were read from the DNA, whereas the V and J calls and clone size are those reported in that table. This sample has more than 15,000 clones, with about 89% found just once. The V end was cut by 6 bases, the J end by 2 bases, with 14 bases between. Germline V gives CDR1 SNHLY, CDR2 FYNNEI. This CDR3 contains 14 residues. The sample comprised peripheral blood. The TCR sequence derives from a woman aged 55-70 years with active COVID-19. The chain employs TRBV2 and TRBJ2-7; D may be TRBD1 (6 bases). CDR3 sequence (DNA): TGTGCCAGCAGCAGCGACAGGACAACCTACGAGCAGTACTTC. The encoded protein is CASSSDRTTYEQYF.